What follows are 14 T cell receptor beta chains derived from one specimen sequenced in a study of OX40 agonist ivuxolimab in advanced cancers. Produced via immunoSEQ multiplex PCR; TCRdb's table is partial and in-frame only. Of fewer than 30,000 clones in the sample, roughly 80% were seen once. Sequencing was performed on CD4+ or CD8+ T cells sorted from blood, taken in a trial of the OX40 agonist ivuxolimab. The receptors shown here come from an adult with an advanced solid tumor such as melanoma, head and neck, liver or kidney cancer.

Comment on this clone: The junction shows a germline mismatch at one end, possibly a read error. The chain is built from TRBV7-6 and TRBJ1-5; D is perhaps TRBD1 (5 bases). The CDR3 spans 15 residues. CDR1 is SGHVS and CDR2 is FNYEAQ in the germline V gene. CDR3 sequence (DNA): TGTGCCAGCACCTTAGGACAAGGGAGCAATCAGCCCCAGCATTTT. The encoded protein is CASTLGQGSNQPQHF. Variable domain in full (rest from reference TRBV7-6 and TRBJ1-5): GAGVSQSPRYKVTKRGQDVALRCDPISGHVSLYWYRQALGQGPEFLTYFNYEAQQDKSGLPNDRFSAERPEGSISTLTIQRTEQRDSAMYRCASTLGQGSNQPQHFGDGTRLSIL.

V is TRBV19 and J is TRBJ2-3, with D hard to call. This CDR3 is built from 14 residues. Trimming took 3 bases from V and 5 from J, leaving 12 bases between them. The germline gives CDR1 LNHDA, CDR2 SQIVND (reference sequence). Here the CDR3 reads CASSMGSGRDTQYF. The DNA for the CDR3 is TGTGCCAGTAGTATGGGTTCCGGGCGAGATACGCAGTATTTT.

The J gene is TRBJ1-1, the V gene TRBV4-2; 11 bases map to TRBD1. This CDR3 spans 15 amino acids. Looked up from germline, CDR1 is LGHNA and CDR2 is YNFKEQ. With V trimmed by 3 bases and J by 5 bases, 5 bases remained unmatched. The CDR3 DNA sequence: TGTGCCAGCAGCCACCACGGACAGGGGGCGACTGAAGCTTTCTTT. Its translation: CASSHHGQGATEAFF.

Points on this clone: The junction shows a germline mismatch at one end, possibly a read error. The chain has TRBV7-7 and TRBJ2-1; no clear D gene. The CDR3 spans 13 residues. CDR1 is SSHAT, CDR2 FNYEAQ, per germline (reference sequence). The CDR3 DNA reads TGTGCTAGCAGCTTGGGCCGGTACAATGAGCAGTTCTTC. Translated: CASSLGRYNEQFF.

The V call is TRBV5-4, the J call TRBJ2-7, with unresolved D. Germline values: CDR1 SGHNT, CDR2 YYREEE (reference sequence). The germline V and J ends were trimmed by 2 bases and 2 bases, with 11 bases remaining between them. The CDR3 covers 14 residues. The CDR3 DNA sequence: TGTGCCAGCAGCTTTCGAGGTGGACCCTACGAGCAGTACTTC. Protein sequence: CASSFRGGPYEQYF.

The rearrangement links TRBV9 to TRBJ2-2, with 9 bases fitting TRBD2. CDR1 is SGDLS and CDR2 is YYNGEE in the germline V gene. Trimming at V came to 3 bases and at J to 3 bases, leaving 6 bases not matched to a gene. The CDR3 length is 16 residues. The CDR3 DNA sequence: TGTGCCAGCAGCGCACCTAGCGGGACCGACACCGGGGAGCTGTTTTTT. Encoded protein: CASSAPSGTDTGELFF.

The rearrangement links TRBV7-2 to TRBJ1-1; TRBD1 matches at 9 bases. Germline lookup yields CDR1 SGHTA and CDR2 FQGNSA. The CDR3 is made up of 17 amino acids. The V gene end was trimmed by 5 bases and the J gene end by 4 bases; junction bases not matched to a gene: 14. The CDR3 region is CASSRVPGQGRGTEAFF. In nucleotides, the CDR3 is TGTGCCAGCAGCCGAGTCCCGGGACAGGGCCGGGGCACTGAAGCTTTCTTT.

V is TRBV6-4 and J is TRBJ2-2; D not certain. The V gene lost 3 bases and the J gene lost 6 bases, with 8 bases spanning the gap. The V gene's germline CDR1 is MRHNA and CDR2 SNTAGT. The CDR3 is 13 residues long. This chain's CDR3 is CASSDFGSGELFF. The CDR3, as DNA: TGTGCCAGCAGTGATTTCGGCTCCGGGGAGCTGTTTTTT.

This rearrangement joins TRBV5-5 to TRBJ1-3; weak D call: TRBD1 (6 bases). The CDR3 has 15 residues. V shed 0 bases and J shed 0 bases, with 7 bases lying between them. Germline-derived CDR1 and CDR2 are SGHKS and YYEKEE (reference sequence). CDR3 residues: CASSLGQASGNTIYF. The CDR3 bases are TGTGCCAGCAGCTTGGGACAGGCCTCTGGAAACACCATATATTTT.

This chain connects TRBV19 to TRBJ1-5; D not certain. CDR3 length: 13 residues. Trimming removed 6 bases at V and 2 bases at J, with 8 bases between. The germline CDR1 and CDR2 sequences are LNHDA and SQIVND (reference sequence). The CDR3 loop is CASRGMGNQPQHF. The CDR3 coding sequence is TGTGCCAGTAGGGGCATGGGCAATCAGCCCCAGCATTTT.

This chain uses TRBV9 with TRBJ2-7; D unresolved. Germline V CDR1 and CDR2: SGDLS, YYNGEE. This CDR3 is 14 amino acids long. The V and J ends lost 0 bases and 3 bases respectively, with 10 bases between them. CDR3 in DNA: TGTGCCAGCAGCGTAGATCACACCTTCTACGAGCAGTACTTC. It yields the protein CASSVDHTFYEQYF.

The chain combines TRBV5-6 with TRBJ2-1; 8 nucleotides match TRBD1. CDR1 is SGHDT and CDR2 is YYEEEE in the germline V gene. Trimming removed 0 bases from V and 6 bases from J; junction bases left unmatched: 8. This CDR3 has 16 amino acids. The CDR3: CASSLAWQGAGNEQFF. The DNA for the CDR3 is TGTGCCAGCAGCTTGGCCTGGCAGGGGGCGGGCAATGAGCAGTTCTTC.

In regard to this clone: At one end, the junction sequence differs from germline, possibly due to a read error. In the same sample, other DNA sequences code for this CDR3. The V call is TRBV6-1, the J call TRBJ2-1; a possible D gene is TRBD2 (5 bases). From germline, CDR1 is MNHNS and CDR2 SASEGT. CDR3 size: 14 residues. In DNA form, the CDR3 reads TGTGCCAGTAGTGAACATCGGGGAAGCGGTGAGCAGTTCTTC. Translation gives CASSEHRGSGEQFF.

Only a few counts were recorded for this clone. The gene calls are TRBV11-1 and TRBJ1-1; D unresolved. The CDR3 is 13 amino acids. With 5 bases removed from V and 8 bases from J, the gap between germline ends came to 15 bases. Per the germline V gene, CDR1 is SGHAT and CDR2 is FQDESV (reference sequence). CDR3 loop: CASSPSVRGEAFF. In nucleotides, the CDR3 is TGTGCCAGCAGCCCAAGCGTCCGGGGAGAAGCTTTCTTT.